This entry lists 9 T cell receptor beta chains sequenced from one sample in a study of T cell repertoires in cytomegalovirus infection. TCRdb itself ran the reads through MiXCR, one entry per CDR3 protein. The profile shows 110,000 to 150,000 distinct CDR3 sequences, about 6% of them singletons. Sequencing used PBMCs. The receptor source for this set is a human donor in good health (CMV status not recorded). Some clones in this sample may be carry-over from other donors' samples.

In its sample, this clonotype was seen many times. This chain links TRBV6-2 or TRBV6-3 with TRBJ2-3, with a tentative D call TRBD2 (5 bases). The CDR3 has 12 amino acids. Germline CDR1 and CDR2: MNHEY and SVGEGT. The V end lost 9 bases, the J end lost 3 bases, and 10 bases lay between the germline ends. In DNA, the CDR3 is TGTGCCAGTTCCGGGGTAACAGATACGCAGTATTTT. Encoded protein: CASSGVTDTQYF.

The sample holds many counts of this clonotype. This rearrangement joins TRBV24-1 to TRBJ2-5; maybe TRBD2 (5 bases). The CDR3 extends over 12 amino acids. CDR1 is KGHDR, CDR2 SFDVKD, per germline. Trimming shortened V by 1 base and J by 7 bases, and 6 bases separated the two germline ends. The CDR3 reads CATSDLGGTQYF. CDR3 DNA: TGTGCCACCAGTGATTTAGGAGGGACCCAGTACTTC.

This clonotype was recorded at least ten times. CDR3 in DNA: TGTGCCAGCAGCTTAGGGGACAGTCGGATCAATCAGCCCCAGCATTTT. Translated: CASSLGDSRINQPQHF. The J gene is TRBJ1-5, the V gene TRBV7-2; 7 nucleotides line up with TRBD1. CDR1 and CDR2 (germline): SGHTA, FQGNSA. Unmatched junction bases numbered 6, after V lost 1 base and J lost 3 bases. This CDR3 is built from 16 residues.

This clonotype was detected many times. The chain recombines TRBV10-3 with TRBJ2-3; D is possibly TRBD2 (5 bases). Germline CDR1 reads ENHRY; CDR2 reads SYGVKD. The CDR3 has 16 amino acids. The V gene lost 2 bases and the J gene lost 4 bases, with 16 bases spanning the gap. The CDR3 protein is CAISEGRPSISDTQYF. For the CDR3, the DNA is TGTGCCATCAGTGAGGGAAGACCTAGCATCTCAGATACGCAGTATTTT.

This clonotype has ten or more counts. The chain joins TRBV2 to TRBJ2-5; D is uncertain. The CDR3 spans 14 residues. Germline V gene lookup returns CDR1 SNHLY and CDR2 FYNNEI. Trimming removed 0 bases at V and 5 bases at J, with 10 bases between. The CDR3 sequence: CASSEALLRETQYF. DNA for the CDR3: TGTGCCAGCAGTGAAGCTCTGCTACGGGAGACCCAGTACTTC.

This clonotype has more than one count but fewer than ten. The genes are TRBV20-1 and TRBJ1-5; possibly TRBD1 for D (6 bases). V lost 1 base, J lost 4 bases, and 11 bases lay in between. Germline lookup yields CDR1 DFQATT and CDR2 SNEGSKA (reference sequence). This CDR3 region has 14 residues. The CDR3 protein is CSARGRTANQPQHF. The DNA of the CDR3 is TGCAGTGCTAGAGGCCGGACAGCAAATCAGCCCCAGCATTTT.

This clonotype was seen at least ten times. The chain links TRBV7-9 to TRBJ2-1; D is uncertain. Germline V gene data show CDR1 as SEHNR and CDR2 as FQNEAQ (reference sequence). Trimming removed 5 bases at V and 0 bases at J, with 14 bases between. CDR3 length equals 16 residues. The CDR3 coding sequence is TGTGCCAGCAGCCATCTCCGGAGAAGCTCCTACAATGAGCAGTTCTTC. Amino acid sequence: CASSHLRRSSYNEQFF.

Concerning this clonotype itself: At one end, the junction sequence differs from germline, possibly due to a read error. V usage is TRBV20-1 and J usage is TRBJ1-3, with D uncertain. CDR3 length: 13 residues. The germline gives CDR1 DFQATT, CDR2 SNEGSKA (reference sequence). The CDR3 DNA reads TGCAGTACTAGAAAAGACCCTGGAAACACCATATATTTT. Protein: CSTRKDPGNTIYF.

Ten or more counts support this clonotype. This chain joins TRBV5-6 and TRBJ2-3; TRBD1 aligns across 9 bases. The trim removed 3 bases at V and 5 bases at J, leaving 4 bases unmatched. The germline V gene encodes CDR1 SGHDT and CDR2 YYEEEE. The CDR3 has 14 residues. In DNA form, the CDR3 reads TGTGCCAGCAGCTCGACAGGGGGTGGAGATACGCAGTATTTT. It translates to CASSSTGGGDTQYF.